The present T cell receptor (beta chain) was sequenced within a study of T-cell reconstitution after alpha-beta-depleted transplantation in children. Using unique molecular identifiers, the investigators prepared the TCRbeta library. TCRdb passed the PCR reads through MiXCR, listing each CDR3 protein once. The table includes 640,000 or so distinct CDR3 sequences, around 17% detected once. The table lists this clonotype with many counts. Per the germline V gene, CDR1 is DFQATT and CDR2 is SNEGSKA (reference sequence). CDR3 size: 15 residues. V was clipped by 5 bases and J by 7 bases, with 20 bases between them.

This chain uses TRBV20-1 with TRBJ1-4; tentatively, D is TRBD1 (6 bases). The TCR was taken from a human donor who donated a stem cell graft to a child with acute myeloid leukemia. The specimen comprised PBMCs from the stem cell graft donor, sampled from the stem cell graft. The CDR3 sequence is CSAAKPGQGAEKLFF. CDR3 in DNA: TGCAGTGCTGCCAAACCGGGACAAGGGGCTGAAAAACTGTTTTTT.